Listed below are T cell receptor beta chains from one sample, sequenced in a study of regulatory T cells in long-lasting Graves disease. TCRdb redid the calling of the multiplex PCR reads with MiXCR, one entry per CDR3 protein. The data show about 620,000 distinct CDR3 sequences, approximately 15% seen once. These same data were also listed under a study on T cells in Graves' hyperthyroidism and ophthalmopathy.

This specimen consisted of peripheral blood mononuclear cells (PBMCs), obtained at new diagnosis, from a patient treated with antithyroid drugs. Every receptor here comes from a woman under 40 with Graves disease. CDR3s include the opening cysteine and the closing phenylalanine or tryptophan. The D gene is left open where the match is weak. Size is omitted from some rows. Given values are once, few, many or a class for expanded clones.

j_call,d_call,v_call,clone_size,cdr3_nt,cdr3_aa
TRBJ1-1,.,TRBV28,few,TGTGCCAGCAGTTTAGACAGGCAGAACACTGAAGCTTTCTTT,CASSLDRQNTEAFF
TRBJ1-2,.,TRBV6-2/TRBV6-3,.,TGTGCCAGCAGTTACTCGTCAGGGGAAGGCTACACCTTC,CASSYSSGEGYTF
TRBJ2-3,.,TRBV24-1,.,TGTGCCACCAGTGATTTCGGGGCTAGAGCGCAGTATTTT,CATSDFGARAQYF
TRBJ2-1,.,TRBV15,few,TGTGCCACCAGCCCGAGACAGCCGACAGCAAATGAGCAGTTCTTC,CATSPRQPTANEQFF
TRBJ1-1,.,TRBV29-1,many,TGCAGCGTTGAAGACGCGTTGTCGGTCTCTGAAGCTTTCTTT,CSVEDALSVSEAFF
TRBJ1-4,.,TRBV28,many,TGTGCCAGCAGTTTATCGGGGACTTTCGCAACTAATGAAAAACTGTTTTTT,CASSLSGTFATNEKLFF
TRBJ2-2,TRBD1,TRBV20-1,.,TGCAGTGCTTTTCAGGGGGCCGGGGAGCTGTTTTTT,CSAFQGAGELFF
TRBJ2-2,.,TRBV12-3/TRBV12-4,many,TGTGCCAGCAGTTTTATACAGGGCCCAACCGGGGAGCTGTTTTTT,CASSFIQGPTGELFF
TRBJ2-1,TRBD2,TRBV3-1,.,TGTGCCAGCAGCCAAGGGTGGCGGGAGGGCCTGGATGAGCAGTTCTTC,CASSQGWREGLDEQFF
TRBJ2-2,TRBD1,TRBV11-1,.,TGTGCCAGCAGCTTCCACTCCAGATCGGGACAGGGTTTGGCCGGGGAGCTGTTTTTT,CASSFHSRSGQGLAGELFF
TRBJ2-1,TRBD2,TRBV19,once,TGTGCCAGTAGTATGGGGTGGATAGCGGGGGCTTGGGAGCAGTTCTTC,CASSMGWIAGAWEQFF